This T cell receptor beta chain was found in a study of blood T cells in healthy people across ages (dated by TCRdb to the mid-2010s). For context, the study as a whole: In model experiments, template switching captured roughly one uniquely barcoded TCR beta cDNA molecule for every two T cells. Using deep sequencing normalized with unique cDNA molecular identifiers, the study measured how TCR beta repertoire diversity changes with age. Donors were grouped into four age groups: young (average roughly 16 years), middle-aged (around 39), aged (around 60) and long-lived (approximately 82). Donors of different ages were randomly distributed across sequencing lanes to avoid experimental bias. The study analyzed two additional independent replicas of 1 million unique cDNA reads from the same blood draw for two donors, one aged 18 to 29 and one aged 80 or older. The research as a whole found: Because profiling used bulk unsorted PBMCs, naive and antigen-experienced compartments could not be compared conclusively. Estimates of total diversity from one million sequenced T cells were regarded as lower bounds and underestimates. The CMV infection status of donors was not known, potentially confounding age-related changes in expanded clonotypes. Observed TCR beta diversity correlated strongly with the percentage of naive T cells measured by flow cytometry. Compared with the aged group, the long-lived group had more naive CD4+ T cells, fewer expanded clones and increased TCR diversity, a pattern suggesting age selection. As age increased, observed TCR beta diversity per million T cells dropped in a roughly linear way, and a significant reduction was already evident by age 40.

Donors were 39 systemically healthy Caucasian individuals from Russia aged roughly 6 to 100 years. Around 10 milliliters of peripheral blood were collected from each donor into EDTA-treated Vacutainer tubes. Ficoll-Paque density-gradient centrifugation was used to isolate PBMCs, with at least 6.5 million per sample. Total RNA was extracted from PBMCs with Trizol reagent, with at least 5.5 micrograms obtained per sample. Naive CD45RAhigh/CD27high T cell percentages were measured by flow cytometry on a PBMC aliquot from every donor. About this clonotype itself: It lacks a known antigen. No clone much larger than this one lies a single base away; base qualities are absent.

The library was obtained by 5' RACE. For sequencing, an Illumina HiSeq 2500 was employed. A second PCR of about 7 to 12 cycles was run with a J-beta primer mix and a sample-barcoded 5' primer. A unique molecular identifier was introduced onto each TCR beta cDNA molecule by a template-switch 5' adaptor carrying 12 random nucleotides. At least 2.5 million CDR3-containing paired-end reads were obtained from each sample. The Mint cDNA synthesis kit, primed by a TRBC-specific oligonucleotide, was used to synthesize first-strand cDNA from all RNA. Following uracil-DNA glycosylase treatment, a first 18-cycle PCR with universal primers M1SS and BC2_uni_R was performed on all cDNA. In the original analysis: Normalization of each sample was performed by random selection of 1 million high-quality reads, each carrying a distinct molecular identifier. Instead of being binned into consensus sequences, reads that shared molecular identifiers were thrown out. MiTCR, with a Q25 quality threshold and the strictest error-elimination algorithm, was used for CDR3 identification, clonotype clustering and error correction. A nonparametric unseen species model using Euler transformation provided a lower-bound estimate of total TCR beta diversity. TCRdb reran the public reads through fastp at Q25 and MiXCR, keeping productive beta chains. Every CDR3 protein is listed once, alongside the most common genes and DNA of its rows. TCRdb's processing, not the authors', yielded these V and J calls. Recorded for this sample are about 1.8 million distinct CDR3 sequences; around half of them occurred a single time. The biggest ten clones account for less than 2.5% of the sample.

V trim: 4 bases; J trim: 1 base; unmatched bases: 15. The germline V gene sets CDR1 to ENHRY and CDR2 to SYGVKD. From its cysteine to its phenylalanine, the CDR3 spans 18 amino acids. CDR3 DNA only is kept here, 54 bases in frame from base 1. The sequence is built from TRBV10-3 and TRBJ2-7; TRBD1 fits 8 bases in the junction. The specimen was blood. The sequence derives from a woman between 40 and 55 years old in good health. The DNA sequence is TGTGCCATCAGTGGGGGAAGGACAGGGACTGCTATTTCCTACGAGCAGTACTTC. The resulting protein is CAISGGRTGTAISYEQYF.